Listed below are T cell receptor beta chains from one sample, sequenced in a study of CD8 T cells in ankylosing spondylitis. In TCRdb, the 5' RACE reads were re-called with MiXCR into one record per CDR3 protein. The sample yields 350,000 to 550,000 distinct CDR3 sequences, 20% to 30% seen once. The sequencing input was blood, either unsorted or a sorted T cell fraction (not recorded which). These receptors all come from a male donor with ankylosing spondylitis. Each CDR3 is given with its conserved first and last residue. A D gene is named only where the DNA matches it firmly. A row's size may be missing; if present it is once, few, many or a size class.

clone size: NA
J gene: TRBJ1-2
D gene: NA
V gene: TRBV12-3/TRBV12-4
CDR3 DNA: TGTGCCAGCAGTTTAGGGGGGCGCGTTTATGGCTACACCTTC
CDR3 protein: CASSLGGRVYGYTF

clone size: NA
J gene: TRBJ2-5
D gene: NA
V gene: TRBV25-1
CDR3 DNA: TGTGCCAGCAGCGCCCCGTTAAGGGAGACCCAGTACTTC
CDR3 protein: CASSAPLRETQYF

clone size: few
J gene: TRBJ1-2
D gene: TRBD1
V gene: TRBV20-1
CDR3 DNA: TGCAGTGCCGACGACAGGGCGAACTATGGCTACACCTTC
CDR3 protein: CSADDRANYGYTF

clone size: NA
J gene: TRBJ2-6
D gene: NA
V gene: TRBV5-1
CDR3 DNA: TGCGCCAGCAGCTTGGTGACGGCGGCAGGGGCCAACGTCCTGACTTTC
CDR3 protein: CASSLVTAAGANVLTF

clone size: NA
J gene: TRBJ1-2
D gene: NA
V gene: TRBV14
CDR3 DNA: TGTGCCAGCAGCCAAGATCTGGGAAGCTATGGCTACACCTTC
CDR3 protein: CASSQDLGSYGYTF

clone size: few
J gene: TRBJ1-1
D gene: NA
V gene: TRBV6-2/TRBV6-3
CDR3 DNA: TGTGCCAGCAGCCTCCGGGACTACCTCGGAAACACTGAAGCTTTCTTT
CDR3 protein: CASSLRDYLGNTEAFF

clone size: few
J gene: TRBJ2-2
D gene: TRBD2
V gene: TRBV12-3/TRBV12-4
CDR3 DNA: TGTGCCAGCAGTTTATTTCCGGGAGGAGGCACCGGGGAGCTGTTTTTT
CDR3 protein: CASSLFPGGGTGELFF

clone size: NA
J gene: TRBJ2-1
D gene: TRBD2
V gene: TRBV10-3
CDR3 DNA: TGTGCCATCAAGCCGACTAGCGGGAGTTTCGATGAGCAGTTCTTC
CDR3 protein: CAIKPTSGSFDEQFF

clone size: NA
J gene: TRBJ2-1
D gene: NA
V gene: TRBV5-6
CDR3 DNA: TGTGCCAGCAGCTTTGGGTCCCGGAGTTTTGGTGAGCAGTTCTTC
CDR3 protein: CASSFGSRSFGEQFF

clone size: NA
J gene: TRBJ2-2
D gene: TRBD1
V gene: TRBV14
CDR3 DNA: TGTGCCAGCAGCCAAAGACAGGGGACCAACACCGGGGAGCTGTTTTTT
CDR3 protein: CASSQRQGTNTGELFF

clone size: few
J gene: TRBJ1-2
D gene: NA
V gene: TRBV27
CDR3 DNA: TGTGCCAGCAGTCTCCGGGTCCCAGGGAGAACAGCTAACTATGGCTACACCTTC
CDR3 protein: CASSLRVPGRTANYGYTF

clone size: NA
J gene: TRBJ2-1
D gene: TRBD2
V gene: TRBV20-1
CDR3 DNA: TGCAGCACCCAGTTAGAGGTCGCGGGAGTCAATGAGCAGTTCTTC
CDR3 protein: CSTQLEVAGVNEQFF

clone size: NA
J gene: TRBJ1-3
D gene: NA
V gene: TRBV12-3/TRBV12-4
CDR3 DNA: TGTGCCAGCAGTTTTAGGGGGGGCTCTGGAAACACCATATATTTT
CDR3 protein: CASSFRGGSGNTIYF

clone size: NA
J gene: TRBJ1-3
D gene: NA
V gene: TRBV14
CDR3 DNA: TGTGCCAGCAGTCGAAAAGTCCCTGTCTGTCATATATCTGGAAACACCATATATTTT
CDR3 protein: CASSRKVPVCHISGNTIYF

clone size: NA
J gene: TRBJ2-7
D gene: NA
V gene: TRBV2
CDR3 DNA: TGTGCCAGCTTAGAAAGGGATTTGAACGAGCAGTACTTC
CDR3 protein: CASLERDLNEQYF

clone size: few
J gene: TRBJ2-3
D gene: NA
V gene: TRBV9
CDR3 DNA: TGTGCCAGCAGCCCCTGGACCAGGCGGGCGGCAGATACGCAGTATTTT
CDR3 protein: CASSPWTRRAADTQYF

clone size: few
J gene: TRBJ1-2
D gene: NA
V gene: TRBV20-1
CDR3 DNA: TGCAGTGCAGCAAGGGGAGGCTACACCTTC
CDR3 protein: CSAARGGYTF

clone size: few
J gene: TRBJ1-5
D gene: TRBD1
V gene: TRBV7-2
CDR3 DNA: TGTGCCAGCAGCTTAAGGACAGGGGGGGATAATCAGCCCCAGCATTTT
CDR3 protein: CASSLRTGGDNQPQHF

clone size: few
J gene: TRBJ2-3
D gene: NA
V gene: TRBV7-2
CDR3 DNA: TGTGCCAGCAGCTTAGTCGGGGGATTCACAGATACGCAGTATTTT
CDR3 protein: CASSLVGGFTDTQYF

clone size: NA
J gene: TRBJ2-7
D gene: TRBD2
V gene: TRBV20-1
CDR3 DNA: TGCAGTGCTTTTTCCCCGGGACTAGCGGGAGGGGGGTACGAGCAGTACTTC
CDR3 protein: CSAFSPGLAGGGYEQYF

clone size: few
J gene: TRBJ2-3
D gene: NA
V gene: TRBV20-1
CDR3 DNA: TGCAGTGCTGAAATCACGGATACGCAGTATTTT
CDR3 protein: CSAEITDTQYF

clone size: many
J gene: TRBJ2-1
D gene: NA
V gene: TRBV5-1
CDR3 DNA: TGCGCCAGCAGCCTAGACCGAAACAATGAGCAGTTCTTC
CDR3 protein: CASSLDRNNEQFF

clone size: few
J gene: TRBJ2-7
D gene: NA
V gene: TRBV20-1
CDR3 DNA: TGCAGTGCCCGGGAACCCACTGCCTACGAGCAGTACTTC
CDR3 protein: CSAREPTAYEQYF

clone size: few
J gene: TRBJ1-2
D gene: TRBD1
V gene: TRBV5-6
CDR3 DNA: TGTGCCAGCAGTCGGGACAGGGGGGGTGGCTACACCTTC
CDR3 protein: CASSRDRGGGYTF

clone size: NA
J gene: TRBJ2-7
D gene: TRBD2
V gene: TRBV12-3/TRBV12-4
CDR3 DNA: TGTGCCAGCAGTCCCGGACTAGCGGGAGACTACGAGCAGTACTTC
CDR3 protein: CASSPGLAGDYEQYF

clone size: few
J gene: TRBJ1-2
D gene: NA
V gene: TRBV11-2
CDR3 DNA: TGTGCCAGCAGCTTAGGGCAGAATGGCTACACCTTC
CDR3 protein: CASSLGQNGYTF

clone size: few
J gene: TRBJ2-1
D gene: NA
V gene: TRBV4-2
CDR3 DNA: TGTGCCAGCAGCCAAGAGGAGTTTGATGAGCAGTTCTTC
CDR3 protein: CASSQEEFDEQFF

clone size: NA
J gene: TRBJ2-1
D gene: NA
V gene: TRBV30
CDR3 DNA: TGTGCCTGGAGTGTAAGGGGTTTGGGTGAGCAGTTCTTC
CDR3 protein: CAWSVRGLGEQFF

clone size: NA
J gene: TRBJ2-2
D gene: NA
V gene: TRBV29-1
CDR3 DNA: TGCAGCGTTGAAGGTCAGGACCCGAACACCGGGGAGCTGTTTTTT
CDR3 protein: CSVEGQDPNTGELFF

clone size: NA
J gene: TRBJ2-3
D gene: TRBD2
V gene: TRBV20-1
CDR3 DNA: TGCAGTGCTAACGGTGGACTAGCTGCCAGCACAGATACGCAGTATTTT
CDR3 protein: CSANGGLAASTDTQYF

clone size: few
J gene: TRBJ1-6
D gene: TRBD1
V gene: TRBV5-1
CDR3 DNA: TGCGCCAGCAGTTTGGACAGGCGTAATTCACCCCTCCACTTT
CDR3 protein: CASSLDRRNSPLHF

clone size: NA
J gene: TRBJ1-1
D gene: NA
V gene: TRBV20-1
CDR3 DNA: TGCAGTGCAACAGCAGGGACGGCGAACACTGAAGCTTTCTTT
CDR3 protein: CSATAGTANTEAFF

clone size: few
J gene: TRBJ2-2
D gene: NA
V gene: TRBV5-1
CDR3 DNA: TGCGCCAGCAGCTTGATGGGGACCGGGAACACCGGGGAGCTGTTTTTT
CDR3 protein: CASSLMGTGNTGELFF

clone size: few
J gene: TRBJ2-1
D gene: NA
V gene: TRBV5-1
CDR3 DNA: TGCGCCAGCAGACCGGGGTCCGGGGGCAATGAGCAGTTCTTC
CDR3 protein: CASRPGSGGNEQFF

clone size: few
J gene: TRBJ2-1
D gene: TRBD2
V gene: TRBV4-1
CDR3 DNA: TGCGCCAGCAGCCCTCCGGGGACTAGAAACAATGAGCAGTTCTTC
CDR3 protein: CASSPPGTRNNEQFF

clone size: few
J gene: TRBJ2-3
D gene: TRBD2
V gene: TRBV5-6
CDR3 DNA: TGTGCCAGCAGCTGTCGGCCTAGCGGAGGCACAGATACGCAGTATTTT
CDR3 protein: CASSCRPSGGTDTQYF

clone size: few
J gene: TRBJ1-1
D gene: TRBD1
V gene: TRBV12-5
CDR3 DNA: TGTGCTAGTGGTTTGGCCCGGGACAGGGACACTGAAGCTTTCTTT
CDR3 protein: CASGLARDRDTEAFF

clone size: NA
J gene: TRBJ2-5
D gene: NA
V gene: TRBV20-1
CDR3 DNA: TGCAGTGCTAGAACGACCGGACAAGAGACCCAGTACTTC
CDR3 protein: CSARTTGQETQYF

clone size: NA
J gene: TRBJ2-1
D gene: NA
V gene: TRBV11-2
CDR3 DNA: TGTGCCAGCAGCTCCCTGGACACTTACAATGAGCAGTTCTTC
CDR3 protein: CASSSLDTYNEQFF

clone size: NA
J gene: TRBJ2-1
D gene: NA
V gene: TRBV29-1
CDR3 DNA: TGCAGCGTTTCATGGCAGGTGTCAAAGAATGAGCAGTTCTTC
CDR3 protein: CSVSWQVSKNEQFF

clone size: NA
J gene: TRBJ2-3
D gene: NA
V gene: TRBV2
CDR3 DNA: TGTGCCAGCAGTGCCATCCCCCCGTCAGATACGCAGTATTTT
CDR3 protein: CASSAIPPSDTQYF

clone size: many
J gene: TRBJ2-5
D gene: TRBD2
V gene: TRBV6-1
CDR3 DNA: TGTGCCAGCAGAGAGCGGGGGGGGAGAGAGACCCAGTACTTC
CDR3 protein: CASRERGGRETQYF

clone size: NA
J gene: TRBJ2-2
D gene: TRBD2
V gene: TRBV11-2
CDR3 DNA: TGTGCCAGCAGCTTAGGTTTAGCGGGAGGACCCGGGGAGCTGTTTTTT
CDR3 protein: CASSLGLAGGPGELFF

clone size: few
J gene: TRBJ1-3
D gene: NA
V gene: TRBV7-9
CDR3 DNA: TGTGCCAGCAGCTTACCAGGGACCAGCTCTGGAAACACCATATATTTT
CDR3 protein: CASSLPGTSSGNTIYF

clone size: NA
J gene: TRBJ2-1
D gene: TRBD2
V gene: TRBV29-1
CDR3 DNA: TGCAGCGTTGAAAGTAGCGGGACCTTCTCCTACAATGAGCAGTTCTTC
CDR3 protein: CSVESSGTFSYNEQFF

clone size: many
J gene: TRBJ2-3
D gene: NA
V gene: TRBV12-3/TRBV12-4
CDR3 DNA: TGTGCCAGCAGCTCCACAGATACGCAGTATTTT
CDR3 protein: CASSSTDTQYF

clone size: few
J gene: TRBJ2-2
D gene: NA
V gene: TRBV4-1
CDR3 DNA: TGCGCCAGCAGCCAAGGGGGGGCGCGCACCGGGGAGCTGTTTTTT
CDR3 protein: CASSQGGARTGELFF

clone size: few
J gene: TRBJ2-5
D gene: TRBD1
V gene: TRBV5-1
CDR3 DNA: TGCGCCAGCAGCGGACAGGGGTACCAAGAGACCCAGTACTTC
CDR3 protein: CASSGQGYQETQYF

clone size: NA
J gene: TRBJ2-1
D gene: NA
V gene: TRBV5-1
CDR3 DNA: TGCGCCAGCAGCCCCGGGAATGCCTACAATGAGCAGTTCTTC
CDR3 protein: CASSPGNAYNEQFF

clone size: NA
J gene: TRBJ2-5
D gene: NA
V gene: TRBV20-1
CDR3 DNA: TGCAGTGCCAGGGAGGATGGAGAGACCCAGTACTTC
CDR3 protein: CSAREDGETQYF

clone size: few
J gene: TRBJ2-2
D gene: NA
V gene: TRBV5-1
CDR3 DNA: TGCGCCGGCTCGGAGAACACCGGGGAGCTGTTTTTT
CDR3 protein: CAGSENTGELFF